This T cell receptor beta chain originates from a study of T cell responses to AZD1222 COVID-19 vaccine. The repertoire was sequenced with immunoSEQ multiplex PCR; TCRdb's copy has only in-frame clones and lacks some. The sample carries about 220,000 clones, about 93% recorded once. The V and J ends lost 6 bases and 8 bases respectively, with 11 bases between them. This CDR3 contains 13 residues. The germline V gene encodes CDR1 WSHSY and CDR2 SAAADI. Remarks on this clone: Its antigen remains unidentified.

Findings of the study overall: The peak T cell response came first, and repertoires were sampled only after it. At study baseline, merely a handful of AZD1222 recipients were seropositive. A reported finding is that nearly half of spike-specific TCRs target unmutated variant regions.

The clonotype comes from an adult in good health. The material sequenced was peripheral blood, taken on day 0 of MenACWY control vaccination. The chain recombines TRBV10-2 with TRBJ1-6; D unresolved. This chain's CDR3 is CASRKGPDSPLHF. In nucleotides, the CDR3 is TGCGCCAGCAGGAAGGGTCCGGATTCACCCCTCCACTTT.